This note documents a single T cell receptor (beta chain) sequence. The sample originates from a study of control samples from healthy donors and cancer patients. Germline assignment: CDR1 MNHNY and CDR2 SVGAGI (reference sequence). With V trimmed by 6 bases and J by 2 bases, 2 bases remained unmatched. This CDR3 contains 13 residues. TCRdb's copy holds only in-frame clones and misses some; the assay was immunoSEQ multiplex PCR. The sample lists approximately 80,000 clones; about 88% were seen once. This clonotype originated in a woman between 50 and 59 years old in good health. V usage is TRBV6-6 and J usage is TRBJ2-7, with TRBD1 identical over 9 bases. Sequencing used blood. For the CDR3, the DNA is TGTGCCAGCAGAAGACAGGGGGCCTACGAGCAGTACTTC. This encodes CASRRQGAYEQYF.